This T cell receptor beta chain derives from a study of cytomegalovirus exposure and HLA in healthy donors (dated by TCRdb to the late 2010s). About the investigation overall: An earlier analysis of approximately 600 of the donors reported about 250 Gb of sequence data and around 110 million unique TCR beta sequences from about 200 million T cells. An early release that covered some 630 HLA-typed donors contained approximately 300 gigabases of sequencing data and some 87 million unique TCR sequences. Of the roughly 390 genotyped donors, 81% were placed in the genetic ancestry cluster associated with self-reported Caucasian donors. The study aimed to test whether cataloging public T cell receptors could reveal signatures of past pathogen exposure. The T cell repertoires of under 700 subjects were profiled by immunosequencing and related to cytomegalovirus serostatus. A separate validation cohort of over a hundred different subjects was used in addition to the roughly 700-subject first cohort. To predict cytomegalovirus infection status, the study combined high-throughput TCR immunosequencing, statistical association of individual TCRs with disease status, and machine learning. To study patterns of TCR occurrence, a later analysis re-analyzed previously published TCR beta repertoires from 666 donors and added high-resolution HLA genotyping. The later analysis used no new phenotypic data to find candidate immune exposures, relying instead on TCR beta sequences and their occurrence across donors. To decide whether each TCR beta V gene segment behaved as functional or pseudogenic, an earlier analysis of several hundred of the donors relied on high-throughput TCR beta sequencing. Donor age, sex, ethnicity and CMV serostatus were compiled alongside the repertoire data. A later genetic analysis used genome-wide SNP genotypes for 398 of the 666 donors, treating that subset as a discovery cohort. Every repertoire in the discovery cohort had been generated on one and the same sequencing platform. Class I and class II HLA loci were covered by the typing at four-digit resolution. Typing coverage differed by locus: A, B, C, DRB1 and DQB1 were typed in roughly 620-640 donors, DQA1 in 500 to 550, DPA1 in 600 to 610, and DPB1 in approximately 450. Four or five DR-DQ haplotypes were handled as single units for association and clustering, since linkage in the cohort was strong. Among 398 genotyped donors of the cohort, an average of roughly 240,000 unique TCR beta nucleotide sequences were sequenced per donor, roughly 20% of them non-productive. Broad study findings and their caveats: Because some donors lacked HLA typing at each locus, the association tests relied only on the typed subset. The study gave a list of some 150 TCR beta chains associated with cytomegalovirus. A further reported finding was that TCR beta sequences accurately predicted the HLA-A and HLA-B alleles for most subjects in the first cohort. Because the 87-base-pair reads could not distinguish some IMGT-functional V segments, including TRBV6-2 and TRBV6-3, those segments were excluded. In an earlier analysis of approximately 590 of the donors, most TCR beta V segments appeared in productive rearrangements about 87% or about 30% of the time, broadly matching IMGT annotations. Most TCR sequences were observed very rarely across donors, whereas some public TCRs were present in many individuals. In a later analysis, TCR association rates were found to vary across HLA loci, with the most associated TCRs seen for DRB1 alleles and the fewest for HLA-C alleles. Compared with the roughly 670-donor mean, donors in an Asian-associated ancestry cluster had fewer N-insertions in productive TCRs, according to a later genetic analysis. At a false discovery rate of 0.05, a later analysis linked about 17,000 TCR beta sequences to specific HLA alleles. In a later analysis, most CMV-associated TCR beta chains were found to appear HLA-restricted, with HLA associations seemingly driven largely by CMV exposure. A cluster of highly shared sequence variants was judged likely to be a technical artifact of the sequencing pipeline. In a later analysis, HLA-associated TCR beta chains showed more clonal expansion and lower generation probabilities than non-associated chains that were equally common. The authors suggested that the approach could potentially be extended to other disease states and immunological phenotypes. The presence/absence analyses assumed that sequencing depth was roughly uniform across donors, and that assumption may not be true. Immune exposure information for the cohort was limited to CMV serostatus. When HLA alleles, especially DR and DQ, strongly co-occurred, TCR associations were difficult to assign to individual alleles. Approximately 18 rarely observed V segments, including chromosome 9 orphons, were excluded from the earlier analysis of some 590 of the donors because counts were too low. In a later analysis, several top co-occurrence clusters were reported to appear linked to parvovirus B19, influenza, CMV and Epstein-Barr virus. A later genetic analysis associated a missense DCLRE1C variant with V-gene and J-gene trimming of TCR beta chains, and an independent cohort replicated the association. In vitro tests confirmed that a few of the cytomegalovirus-associated TCR beta chains recognize cytomegalovirus antigens. In both the original and validation cohorts, the classifier was reported to diagnose cytomegalovirus status with high specificity and sensitivity. Linkage disequilibrium might explain the correlated functional status among segregating V segments, but an unknown experimental factor could not be ruled out. This cohort had only TCR beta chains sequenced, and the lack of alpha or paired-chain data limited which features could be detected.

V has 5 bases trimmed and J has 4 bases trimmed; junction bases matching no gene number 3. Its CDR3 holds 14 amino acids, cysteine through phenylalanine. Only the CDR3 portion is preserved as DNA: 42 bases, with reading frame beginning at the first base. The germline V gene supplies CDR1 MDHEN and CDR2 SYDVKM. Libraries were built with the immunoSEQ multiplex PCR assay. For the multiplex PCR, a mixture combining 60 forward primers for TCR Vbeta segments and 13 reverse primers for TCR Jbeta segments was used. The CDR3 region of rearranged TCR beta genes was amplified from genomic DNA by a multiplex PCR assay. The Illumina HiSeq System was used to sequence the amplified TCR beta libraries as 87-base-pair reads. The source study handled its data this way. A later analysis counted some 74 million unique TCR beta chains across the 550 to 800 repertoires, and some 11 million of these chains were shared by at least two donors. Raw reads were error-corrected and collapsed into unique sequences with a nearest-neighbor algorithm that merged closely related sequences to remove PCR and sequencing errors. V, D and J gene segments were assigned by aligning CDR3 sequences to IMGT reference sequences. Each retained sequence needed at least a six-nucleotide match to both a V gene segment and a J gene segment. Rearrangements were classified as productive when the CDR3 lacked stop codons and remained in frame with V and J, and all other rearrangements were classified as non-productive. Following IMGT convention, CDR3 was defined as the stretch from the second conserved V-encoded cysteine to the conserved J-encoded phenylalanine. Sequences without an unambiguous match to a single V gene segment were excluded from the earlier analysis of about 600 of the donors. In an earlier analysis of some 590 of the donors, a V segment was called functional when productive rearrangements were above 56.7%, and segregating when the standard deviation between donors exceeded 5%. A statistical classification framework was built to diagnose cytomegalovirus status from the catalog of TCR beta chain sequences. In a later analysis, TCR nucleotide sequences were compared against IMGT/GENE-DB human TR gene sequences so that V and J genes could be assigned. A later analysis assigned CDR3 sequences and most-parsimonious VDJ recombination scenarios with the TCRdist pipeline. A later analysis defined each TCR beta chain by its CDR3 amino acid sequence plus V-gene family, and excluded reads lacking a unique V-gene family. To address suspected cross-contamination and a sequencing artifact, a later analysis removed roughly 640 highly shared, low-generation-probability nucleotide sequences. A later analysis calculated a clonal expansion index for each public chain from normalized within-repertoire ranks of inferred template counts. In a later analysis, generation probabilities were computed with a VDJ recombination model fitted to out-of-frame rearrangements, and the resulting probabilities were checked against IGoR. A later analysis scored TCR-TCR, TCR-HLA and TCR-CMV co-occurrence with hypergeometric tests, applying a repertoire-size bias correction to TCR pairs. False discovery rates were estimated in a later analysis by permuting HLA or CMV assignments 20 times. A later analysis grouped co-occurring TCRs with DBSCAN, adding TCRdist sequence similarity when clustering within HLA-allele-positive subsets. Repertoires with fewer than 30,000 or more than 120,000 public chains were left out of co-occurrence clustering, as were a handful of repertoires with anomalous nucleotide sharing. This immuneACCESS table, as held by TCRdb, lists in-frame sequences with V and J called but not all clones. Of the missing ones, under half trace to an unresolved V gene in checked studies; the others have no known cause. The DNA gave D and trimming, while V, J and clone size come from that table. This sample gives around 150,000 clones in total; approximately 80% of them show up just once. Approximately 2% of the sample belongs to the ten largest clones.

On this clone: It lacks a known antigen. It has no much larger one-base neighbor in the sample; base qualities were not kept.

The cohort consisted of 600 to 700 healthy bone marrow donors. At the time of sampling, all cohort members were nominally healthy, though unrecorded immune exposures were likely present. The donor was CMV seronegative and belonged to the group of 352 seronegative cohort members. Every donor gave a peripheral blood sample, and the peripheral blood mononuclear cells from that sample were used for TCR beta sequencing. The Qiagen DNeasy Blood Extraction Kit was used to extract genomic DNA from the blood cell samples. Here the chain combines TRBV28 and TRBJ1-3; 9 bases in between match TRBD1. Sequencing was carried out using PBMCs. The receptor was isolated from a woman aged 18-35 years in good health and CMV-seronegative. In nucleotide form, the sequence is TGTGCCAGCAGTCAGGGACAGGGAGGAAACACCATATATTTT. Its translation is CASSQGQGGNTIYF.